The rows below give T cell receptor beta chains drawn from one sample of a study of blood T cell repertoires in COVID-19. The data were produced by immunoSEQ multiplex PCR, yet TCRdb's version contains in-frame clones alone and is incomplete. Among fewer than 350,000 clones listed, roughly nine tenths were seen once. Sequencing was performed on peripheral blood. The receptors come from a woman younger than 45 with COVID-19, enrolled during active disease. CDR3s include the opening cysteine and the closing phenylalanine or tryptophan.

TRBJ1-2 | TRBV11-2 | CASSSRDRAIYGYTF
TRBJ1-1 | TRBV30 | CAWSEQPNTEAFF
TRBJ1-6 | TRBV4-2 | CASSQDRRVENSPLHF
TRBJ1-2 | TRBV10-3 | CAISSQDYGYTF
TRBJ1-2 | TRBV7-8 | CASSSQGQGFNYGYTF
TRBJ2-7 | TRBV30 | CAWTSPPGIHEQYF
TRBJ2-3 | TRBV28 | CASSSPGLAASTDTQYF
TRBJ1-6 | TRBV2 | CASSESAGLPALHF
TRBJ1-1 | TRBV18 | CASSPDSGRNTEAFF
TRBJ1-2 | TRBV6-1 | CASSEAGGVFTGGYGYTF
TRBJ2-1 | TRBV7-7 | CASSLTTRTDQVF
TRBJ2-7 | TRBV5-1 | CASSLGTRGYEQYF
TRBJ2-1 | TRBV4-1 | CASSQDPGQAVLIEQFF
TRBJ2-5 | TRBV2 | CASSEGTGAVETQYF
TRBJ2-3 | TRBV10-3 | CAISGGLGVNTQYF
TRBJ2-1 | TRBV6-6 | CASSPTGSYNEQFF
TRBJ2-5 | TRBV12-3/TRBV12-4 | CASSLRGQETQYF
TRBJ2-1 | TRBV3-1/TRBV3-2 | CASSSGTGDSSEQFF
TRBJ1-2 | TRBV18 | CASSPSGRLYGYTF
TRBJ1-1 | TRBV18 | CASSPWTGILVTEAFF
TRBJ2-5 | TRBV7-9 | CASSLGARTQETQYF
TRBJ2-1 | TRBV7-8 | CASSIAQGMVNEQFF
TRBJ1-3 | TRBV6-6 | CASSWDRENTIYF
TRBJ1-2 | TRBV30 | CAWGRSGHRHGYTF
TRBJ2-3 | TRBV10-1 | CASSPHLAGGTDTQYF
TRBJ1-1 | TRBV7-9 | CASSLPLWGQNTEAFF
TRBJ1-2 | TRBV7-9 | CASSGNYPNYGYTF
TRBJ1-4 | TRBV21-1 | CASSNKSGQGETNEKLFF
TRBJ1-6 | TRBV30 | CAWSVQGESPLHF
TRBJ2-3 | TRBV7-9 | CASSLTGQVMRDTQYF
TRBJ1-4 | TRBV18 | CASSPFGRNEKLFF
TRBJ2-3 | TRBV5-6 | CASSLVGGGTDTQYF
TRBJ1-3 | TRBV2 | CASSPFDRGSGNTIYF
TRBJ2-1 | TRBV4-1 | CASSARDTSGLYNEQFF
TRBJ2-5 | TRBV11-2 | CASSLGRWGGTGGKETQYF
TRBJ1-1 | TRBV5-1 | CTSSADSTNTEAFF
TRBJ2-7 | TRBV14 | CASSPGTIFYEQYF
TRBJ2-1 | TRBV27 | CASDSGAPYNEQFF
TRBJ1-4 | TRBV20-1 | CSASLENRANEKLFF
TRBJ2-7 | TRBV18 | CASSSGRSYSYEQYF
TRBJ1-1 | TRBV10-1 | CASSPQGEWTEAFF
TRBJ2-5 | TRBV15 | CVAGGYQETQYF
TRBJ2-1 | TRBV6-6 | CASSGGGQGLYNEQFF
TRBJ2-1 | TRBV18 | CASSPRREDEQFF
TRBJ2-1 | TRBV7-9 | CASSATGNEQFF
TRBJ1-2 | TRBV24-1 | CATSDLGRDYGYTF
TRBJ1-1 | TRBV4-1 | CASSQDGGLNTEAFF
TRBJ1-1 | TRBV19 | CASTRTETLNTEAFF
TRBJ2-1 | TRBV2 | CATQGEGLVSEQFF
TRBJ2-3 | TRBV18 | CASSPIQGGTDTQYF
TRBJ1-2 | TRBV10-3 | CAISEPGTPKGYTF
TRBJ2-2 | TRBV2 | CASAGNTGELFF
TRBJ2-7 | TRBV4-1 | CASSQGRSSLEQYF
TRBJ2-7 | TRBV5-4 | CASSWGLDPYEQYF
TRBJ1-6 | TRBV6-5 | CASSYGTGSDSPLHF
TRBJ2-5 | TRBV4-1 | CASSFRTGEEETQYF